The clone carrying this TCR beta chain was picked up a small number of times. Its cognate antigen is unknown. With V trimmed by 8 bases and J by 6 bases, 5 bases remained unmatched. This CDR3 contains 12 residues. Germline V gives CDR1 MDHEN, CDR2 SYDVKM. Points from the study as a whole: The larger cohort examined one V-J beta rearrangement, not whole repertoires. Tumor Tregs overlapped most with tumor, then blood, naive CD4+ cells.

After constant-region reverse-primer amplification, full-length variable regions underwent semi-nested PCR with Nested Universal Primer A. MiXCR, applied by TCRdb to the 5' RACE reads, yields one record per CDR3 protein. The table shows roughly 45,000 distinct CDR3 sequences, with about 32% occurring only once. CD4+CD45RO+CD25- cells were isolated as memory CD4+ T cells. V is TRBV28 and J is TRBJ2-7; 9 bases are a match to TRBD1. This sequence was found in a female donor with breast cancer. Sequenced input: tumor-infiltrating memory CD4+ T cells sorted from the breast tumor. Sample subset: memory CD4+ T cells, CD4+CD45RO+CD25-. The CDR3 here is CASGTGWSEQYF. The CDR3 region has the DNA TGTGCCAGCGGGACAGGGTGGTCCGAGCAGTACTTC.